This note documents a single T cell receptor beta chain sequence. Its antigen is undetermined. The CDR3 totals 13 residues. Germline CDR1 is DFQATT and CDR2 is SNEGSKA (reference sequence). The germline V and J ends were trimmed by 1 base and 2 bases, with 9 bases remaining between them. These data belong to a study of CD8 T cells in Susac syndrome. Study conclusions and caveats: Regarding the TCR sequencing and HLA analysis, the study admitted that a relatively small number of individuals were involved.

cDNA came from approximately 0.5 to 1 ug RNA primed by random hexamers. Multiplex immunoSEQ PCR targeted 54 Vbeta and 13 Jbeta TCR beta segments. TCRdb independently ran MiXCR on the immunoSEQ multiplex PCR reads; one entry per CDR3 protein. The table has about 140,000 distinct CDR3 sequences, around 94% seen once. High-throughput TCR beta sequencing covered peripheral CD8+ and CD4+ T cells. Both CD4+ and CD8+ T cells were negatively isolated, and TEMRA cells underwent FACS enrichment. The chain joins TRBV20-1 to TRBJ2-7; D gene unclear. The specimen was CD8+ T cells from PBMCs. The receptor was derived from a human donor in good health. CDR3 sequence reads: CSARARITYEQYF. CDR3 coding DNA: TGCAGTGCTAGAGCCCGGATTACCTACGAGCAGTACTTC.